This T cell receptor beta chain was recovered during a study of blood T cells in healthy people across ages. Study-level findings and limits: For the donors, CMV status was unknown and possibly confounded expanded clonotype changes. The study found TCR beta diversity correlated strongly with naive T cell percentage. Estimated diversity across one million T cells was deemed an underestimate.

The germline V gene encodes CDR1 SGHRS and CDR2 YFSETQ. Trimming pared 5 bases from V and 1 base from J, leaving 7 bases between. The CDR3 is made up of 14 amino acids. A remark on this clonotype: Antigen: not known.

Primers used in a second PCR of roughly 6 to 11 cycles were a sample-barcoded 5' primer and a J-beta primer mix. Each CDR3 protein gets one entry after TCRdb re-called the 5' RACE reads with MiXCR. The sample lists about 580,000 distinct CDR3 sequences, under 55% occurring once. V is TRBV5-1 and J is TRBJ1-6; D gene ambiguous. The TCR sequence derives from a man aged 80 or over in good health. Sequenced input: blood. CDR3 in amino acids: CASRKESYNSPLHF. The CDR3 DNA reads as TGCGCCAGCAGGAAAGAGTCCTATAATTCACCCCTCCACTTT.